A single sample is the source of the 22 T cell receptor beta chains below, sequenced in a study of control samples from healthy donors and cancer patients. Measured with immunoSEQ multiplex PCR; TCRdb has only the in-frame clones, and not every one. This table has 130,000 or so clones, about 89% appearing once. The sample was blood. These receptors came from a man between 18 and 35 years old in good health.

This clone was observed a few times. This chain links TRBV21-1 with TRBJ1-6; the D segment call TRBD1 is taken from the table without a DNA check. TRBV21-1 is labeled a pseudogene. This CDR3 spans 18 amino acids. CDR3 DNA sequence: TGTGCCAGCAGCCCCACCGGACAGGGACCTAGTTATAATTCACCCCTCCACTTT. Its translation: CASSPTGQGPSYNSPLHF.

This rearrangement joins TRBV6-1 to TRBJ2-1; the D gene is possibly TRBD2 (6 bases). In germline, CDR1 is MNHNS, CDR2 SASEGT. V was trimmed by 4 bases and J by 4 bases, leaving 17 bases between them. The CDR3 has 16 amino acids. The CDR3 here is CASSAEGTPNYNEQFF. The CDR3 DNA reads TGTGCCAGCAGTGCGGAGGGCACCCCCAATTACAATGAGCAGTTCTTC.

V gene TRBV5-1 combines with J gene TRBJ1-4; D unresolved. The CDR3 runs to 16 residues. Trimming removed 0 bases at V and 7 bases at J, with 16 bases between. CDR1 is SGHRS and CDR2 is YFSETQ in the germline V gene. CDR3 region: CASSLGAVLGGEKLFF. In DNA, the CDR3 is TGCGCCAGCAGCTTGGGGGCGGTGTTGGGAGGTGAAAAACTGTTTTTT.

This sequence joins TRBV6-4 and TRBJ2-1; 9 bases fit TRBD2. V gave up 0 bases and J gave up 7 bases; unmatched junction bases: 4. Per germline, CDR1 MRHNA and CDR2 SNTAGT. The CDR3 length is 15 residues. The CDR3 region is CASSDSGGGANEQFF. The CDR3 nucleotides are TGTGCCAGCAGTGACTCGGGCGGGGGGGCTAATGAGCAGTTCTTC.

The V call is TRBV9, the J call TRBJ2-1, with D possibly being TRBD1 (6 bases). The germline gives CDR1 SGDLS, CDR2 YYNGEE. Trimming removed 3 bases from V and 9 bases from J, with 16 bases in between. The CDR3 runs to 14 residues. CDR3 loop: CASSGGSTGFEQFF. CDR3 coding DNA: TGTGCCAGCAGCGGAGGTTCCACAGGGTTTGAGCAGTTCTTC.

The chain joins TRBV7-3 to TRBJ2-2; TRBD1 matches at 10 bases. This CDR3 is 15 amino acids long. V lost 4 bases and J lost 3; bases outside the gene matches: 2. Germline V gives CDR1 SGHTA, CDR2 FQGTGA. This CDR3 reads CASSYGTGDTGELFF. The CDR3 nucleotides are TGTGCCAGCAGCTACGGGACAGGGGACACCGGGGAGCTGTTTTTT.

The chain couples TRBV11-2 to TRBJ2-3; 8 bases map to TRBD1. In germline, CDR1 is SGHAT, CDR2 FQNNGV. The CDR3 has 16 amino acids. V was clipped by 2 bases and J by 0 bases; unmatched bases: 4. The CDR3 DNA sequence: TGTGCCAGCAGCTTATGGACAGGGATTAGCACAGATACGCAGTATTTT. This translates into CASSLWTGISTDTQYF. Together with reference TRBV11-2 and TRBJ2-3, the CDR3 gives the full variable domain: EAGVAQSPRYKIIEKRQSVAFWCNPISGHATLYWYQQILGQGPKLLIQFQNNGVVDDSQLPKDRFSAERLKGVDSTLKIQPAKLEDSAVYLCASSLWTGISTDTQYFGPGTRLTVL.

The rearrangement links TRBV7-9 to TRBJ2-3, with TRBD1 matching 7 bases. V lost 6 bases to trimming and J lost 2 bases; unmatched junction nucleotides: 11. This CDR3 region has 16 residues. CDR1 is SEHNR, CDR2 FQNEAQ, per germline (reference sequence). The CDR3 DNA follows: TGTGCCAGCAGTACTATTCCGGGACAGCTCACAGATACGCAGTATTTT. This encodes CASSTIPGQLTDTQYF.

The chain links TRBV4-2 to TRBJ1-2; D remains ambiguous. Trimming left V 4 bases short and J 1 base short, with 7 bases between. Germline V CDR1 and CDR2: LGHNA, YNFKEQ. The CDR3 extends over 13 amino acids. The chain's CDR3 is CASSPGDNYGYTF. The DNA for the CDR3 is TGTGCCAGCAGCCCCGGGGATAACTATGGCTACACCTTC.

This chain links TRBV5-3 with TRBJ2-3, with 11 nucleotides matching TRBD2. TRBV5-3 is an ORF, and what it does is uncertain. V was pared by 4 bases and J by 5 bases, with 9 bases of the junction left unmatched. The CDR3 runs to 16 residues. CDR3 in amino acids: CARSPPPGTSGDTQYF. The CDR3 nucleotides read TGTGCCAGAAGCCCACCCCCGGGGACTAGCGGAGATACGCAGTATTTT.

The rearrangement links TRBV4-1 to TRBJ2-2, with D perhaps matching TRBD1 (5 bases). Germline lookup yields CDR1 MGHRA and CDR2 YSYEKL. V was pared by 4 bases and J by 2 bases, with 8 bases between. The CDR3 is 14 amino acids. CDR3 amino acids: CASSLDSNTGELFF. CDR3 DNA sequence: TGCGCCAGCAGCCTCGACAGCAACACCGGGGAGCTGTTTTTT.

The gene calls are TRBV27 and TRBJ1-1, with TRBD1 matching over 9 bases. From germline, CDR1 is MNHEY and CDR2 SMNVEV (reference sequence). This CDR3 has 16 amino acids. V trimming: 4 bases; J trimming: 4 bases; junction bases outside the gene matches: 10. Written as DNA, the CDR3 is TGTGCCAGCAGTTCTACAGGGGGCGCGAGGGGCACTGAAGCTTTCTTT. Amino acids: CASSSTGGARGTEAFF.

The chain joins TRBV30 to TRBJ2-3; 8 nucleotides match TRBD2. Germline lookup yields CDR1 GTSNPN and CDR2 SVGIG (reference sequence). The CDR3 has 15 residues. The V segment lost 2 bases and the J segment 1 base; nucleotides outside the gene matches: 5. The CDR3, as DNA: TGTGCCTGGAGTCGGGGGGGTCGGGGCACAGATACGCAGTATTTT. It is translated as CAWSRGGRGTDTQYF.

This chain uses TRBV30 with TRBJ2-3; TRBD1 aligns across 9 bases. This CDR3 has 16 residues. V was clipped by 3 bases and J by 3 bases; unmatched bases: 10. The germline V gene has CDR1 GTSNPN and CDR2 SVGIG (reference sequence). CDR3 coding DNA: TGTGCCTGGAGGGTCGAGGACAGGGGTAGTACAGATACGCAGTATTTT. This sequence encodes CAWRVEDRGSTDTQYF. The full variable domain, in which reference TRBV30 and TRBJ2-3 provide the parts outside the CDR3, is SQTIHQWPATLVQPVGSPLSLECTVEGTSNPNLYWYRQAAGRGLQLLFYSVGIGQISSEVPQNLSASRPQDRQFILSSKKLLLSDSGFYLCAWRVEDRGSTDTQYFGPGTRLTVL.

DNA for the CDR3: TGCGCCAGCAGCTTAAATCCAGACAGAGGGGGCTACGAGCAGTACTTC. Its protein product is CASSLNPDRGGYEQYF. This chain joins TRBV5-1 and TRBJ2-7; perhaps TRBD1 as D (6 bases). Germline V CDR1 and CDR2: SGHRS, YFSETQ. V was shortened by 2 bases and J by 3 bases, with 18 bases between the two germline ends. The CDR3 spans 16 residues.

The rearrangement uses TRBV4-1 and TRBJ2-7; 8 nucleotides match TRBD1. V dropped 2 bases and J dropped 7; count of bases not matched to a gene: 7. Germline values: CDR1 MGHRA, CDR2 YSYEKL. The CDR3 length is 14 residues. The CDR3 nucleotides are TGCGCCAGCAGCCAAAGTCAGGGGGCTGGGGAGCAGTACTTC. Residues: CASSQSQGAGEQYF.

This chain connects TRBV5-5 to TRBJ1-2; D is ambiguous. The CDR3 contains 12 residues. With 0 bases removed from V and 5 bases from J, the gap between germline ends came to 5 bases. Germline CDR1 and CDR2: SGHKS and YYEKEE (reference sequence). The CDR3 coding sequence is TGTGCCAGCAGCTTGGATGGGTATGGCTACACCTTC. Its protein is CASSLDGYGYTF.

The chain carries TRBV27 and TRBJ2-3; D gene uncertain. The CDR3 sequence is 13 residues long. Looked up from germline, CDR1 is MNHEY and CDR2 is SMNVEV (reference sequence). The germline V and J ends were trimmed by 5 bases and 2 bases, with 8 bases remaining between them. In DNA form, the CDR3 reads TGTGCCAGCAGTCTGAGATACACAGATACGCAGTATTTT. Translating gives CASSLRYTDTQYF.

V is TRBV7-2 and J is TRBJ2-1; TRBD2 matches at 8 bases. This CDR3 has 15 amino acids. In germline, CDR1 is SGHTA, CDR2 FQGNSA. Unmatched junction bases numbered 6, after V lost 0 bases and J lost 8 bases. The CDR3 protein is CASSLAAWRGDEQFF. The CDR3 DNA sequence: TGTGCCAGCAGCTTAGCGGCGTGGCGGGGGGATGAGCAGTTCTTC.

This chain uses TRBV4-1 with TRBJ1-5, with D hard to call. Per germline, CDR1 MGHRA and CDR2 YSYEKL. The CDR3 length is 16 residues. V was trimmed by 0 bases and J by 1 base, leaving 10 bases between them. CDR3 bases: TGCGCCAGCAGCCAAGAAGAGGTATCGAGCAATCAGCCCCAGCATTTT. It is translated as CASSQEEVSSNQPQHF.

CDR3 protein: CASSQSLNTEAFF. CDR3 DNA sequence: TGTGCCAGTAGTCAGAGTCTGAACACTGAAGCTTTCTTT. The chain employs TRBV19 and TRBJ1-1, with no clear D. V was trimmed by 5 bases and J by 0 bases, leaving 7 bases between them. Germline loops: CDR1 LNHDA, CDR2 SQIVND (reference sequence). This CDR3 has 13 residues.

This clone was detected a few times. The rearrangement uses TRBV6-5 and TRBJ2-1; 11 bases line up with TRBD2. V shed 6 bases, J shed 9 bases, and the junction held 10 bases outside the gene matches. The CDR3 is 15 amino acids. Germline lookup yields CDR1 MNHEY and CDR2 SVGAGI. CDR3 sequence: CASRGGLAEPVEQFF. CDR3 bases: TGTGCCAGCAGGGGGGGACTAGCGGAGCCGGTTGAGCAGTTCTTC.